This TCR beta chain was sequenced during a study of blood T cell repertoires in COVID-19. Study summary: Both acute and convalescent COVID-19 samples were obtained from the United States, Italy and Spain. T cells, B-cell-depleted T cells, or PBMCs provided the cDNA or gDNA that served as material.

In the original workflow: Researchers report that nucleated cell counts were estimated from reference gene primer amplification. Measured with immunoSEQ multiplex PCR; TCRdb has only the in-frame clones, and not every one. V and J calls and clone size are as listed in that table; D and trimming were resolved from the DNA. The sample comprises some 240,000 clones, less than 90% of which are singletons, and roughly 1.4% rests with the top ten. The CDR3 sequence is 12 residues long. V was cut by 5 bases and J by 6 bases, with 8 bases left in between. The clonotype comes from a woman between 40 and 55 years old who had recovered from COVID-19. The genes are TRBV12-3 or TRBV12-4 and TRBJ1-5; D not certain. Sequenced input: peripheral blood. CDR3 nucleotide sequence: TGTGCCAGCAGTCCTGAGCTTCAGCCCCAGCATTTT. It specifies CASSPELQPQHF.